This T cell receptor (beta chain) was sequenced during a study of cytomegalovirus exposure and HLA in healthy donors. Overall study results and limits: In a later analysis, TCR beta V- and J-gene trimming was associated with a missense DCLRE1C variant. Reported performance of the classifier showed diagnosis of cytomegalovirus status with high specificity and sensitivity.

Although they were nominally healthy when sampled, donors likely had unrecorded immune exposures. CDR3 length: 13 residues. Per germline, CDR1 MGHDK and CDR2 SYGVNS. The V and J ends lost 2 bases and 3 bases respectively, with 7 bases between them. Remarks on this clone: Its antigen is not known.

The PCR made use of 60 Vbeta and 13 Jbeta primers. Assay used: immunoSEQ multiplex PCR; TCRdb lists only in-frame clones, some missing. The profile shows some 140,000 clones, about 80% of them singletons. This clonotype was sampled from a man in his thirties or forties in good health and CMV-seropositive. The chain carries TRBV25-1 and TRBJ2-5, with TRBD1 as a possible D gene (6 bases). Material: PBMCs. CDR3 sequence reads: CASSENREETQYF. The CDR3 nucleotides are TGTGCCAGCAGTGAAAACAGGGAAGAGACCCAGTACTTC.